This TCR beta chain was profiled in a study of cytomegalovirus exposure and HLA in healthy donors. The V gene end was trimmed by 3 bases and the J gene end by 5 bases; junction bases not matched to a gene: 5. Per germline, CDR1 SGDLS and CDR2 YYNGEE. This CDR3 is 14 amino acids long. 13 Jbeta primers and 60 Vbeta primers were used for the PCR. Assay used: immunoSEQ multiplex PCR; TCRdb lists only in-frame clones, some missing. The sample contains roughly 93,000 clones, over 65% of which appear only once. The sequencing input was PBMCs. J is TRBJ2-5 and V is TRBV9; 9 bases are shared with TRBD1. This receptor was identified in a male donor in good health and CMV-seronegative. The CDR3 loop is CASSDTGGRETQYF. CDR3 coding DNA: TGTGCCAGCAGCGATACAGGGGGCCGGGAGACCCAGTACTTC.